The 29 T cell receptor beta chains reported below all come from one sample, sequenced in a study of CD8+ T cells in alopecia areata. After isolation, RNA underwent reverse transcription to generate cDNA as the sequencing template. Profiled with immunoSEQ multiplex PCR; TCRdb holds only in-frame clones, not every one. The sample has fewer than 250,000 clones; around three fifths are singletons. The sequenced sample was CD4+ T cells sorted from blood, obtained at week 0. These receptors came from a human donor with alopecia areata.

The J gene is TRBJ1-2, the V gene TRBV29-1; 9 nucleotides align to TRBD1. Unmatched junction bases numbered 19, after V lost 7 bases and J lost 7 bases. CDR3 length: 16 amino acids. Germline V gene data show CDR1 as SQVTM and CDR2 as ANQGSEA. CDR3 bases: TGCAGCGCCGAACCCGAATATCGACAGGGGGGTTTTGGCTACACCTTC. Its protein product is CSAEPEYRQGGFGYTF.

This clone was seen a few times. The V call is TRBV29-1, the J call TRBJ2-4, with D hard to call. This CDR3 region has 16 residues. The germline V gene has CDR1 SQVTM and CDR2 ANQGSEA. Trimming took 0 bases from V and 0 from J, leaving 12 bases between them. The CDR3 nucleotides read TGCAGCGTTGAAGATAGGCCGGATCTAGCCAAAAACATTCAGTACTTC. Translation gives CSVEDRPDLAKNIQYF.

The chain has TRBV15 and TRBJ1-5; 8 bases line up with TRBD1. The CDR3 sequence is 16 residues long. The germline V gene has CDR1 LNHNV and CDR2 YYDKDF (reference sequence). The J segment lost 4 bases and the V segment lost 3 bases, leaving 8 bases of the junction unmatched. In DNA, the CDR3 is TGTGCCACCAGCAGGACTGACAGGGGAAGGAATCAGCCCCAGCATTTT. Protein sequence: CATSRTDRGRNQPQHF.

This chain joins TRBV29-1 and TRBJ2-1, with D perhaps TRBD1 (5 bases). The CDR3 length is 14 residues. Germline V gives CDR1 SQVTM, CDR2 ANQGSEA. Trimming stripped 8 bases from V and 6 bases from J, with 20 bases between. CDR3 in DNA: TGCAGCCCGTTGAAAGTGGGGCTTATCAATGAGCAGTTCTTC. This sequence encodes CSPLKVGLINEQFF.

The genes are TRBV19 and TRBJ2-5, with 12 bases matching TRBD1. CDR1 is LNHDA, CDR2 SQIVND, per germline (reference sequence). The V gene end was trimmed by 4 bases and the J gene end by 5 bases; junction bases not matched to a gene: 8. The CDR3 length is 16 residues. CDR3 sequence reads: CASSKLGTGGDETQYF. The DNA of the CDR3 is TGTGCCAGTAGTAAACTCGGGACAGGGGGCGATGAGACCCAGTACTTC.

This clone was picked up a small number of times. The CDR3 reads CAWSGGLAGGPGSYNEQFF. The DNA for the CDR3 is TGTGCCTGGAGTGGCGGACTAGCGGGAGGCCCGGGCTCCTACAATGAGCAGTTCTTC. The rearrangement uses TRBV30 and TRBJ2-1, with TRBD2 matching over 14 bases. This CDR3 spans 19 amino acids. In germline, CDR1 is GTSNPN, CDR2 SVGIG (reference sequence). V lost 1 base, J lost 0 bases, and 8 bases stayed unmatched.

This chain connects TRBV18 to TRBJ1-2, with D possibly TRBD1 on 6 matching bases. This CDR3 is 16 amino acids long. Germline values: CDR1 KGHSH, CDR2 LQKENI. Deletions cut 3 bases from V and 3 bases from J, with 17 bases between. CDR3 sequence reads: CASSPPVRGADYGYTF. Here the CDR3 DNA reads TGTGCCAGCTCACCGCCCGTACGGGGGGCTGACTATGGCTACACCTTC.

The V gene is TRBV25-1, the J gene TRBJ2-7; tentative D call: TRBD1 (6 bases). Trimming shortened V by 5 bases and J by 6 bases, and 14 bases separated the two germline ends. The CDR3 has 13 residues. Germline CDR1 reads MGHDK; CDR2 reads SYGVNS. The CDR3 DNA sequence: TGTGCCAGCAGTAATCCAGGGGAGCGCGAGCAGTACTTC. Amino acids: CASSNPGEREQYF.

This clone was seen once. V gene TRBV30 combines with J gene TRBJ2-7; 8 nucleotides match TRBD1. V gave up 1 base and J gave up 5 bases; unmatched junction bases: 13. Germline V lookup: CDR1 GTSNPN, CDR2 SVGIG (reference sequence). The CDR3 sequence is 16 residues long. CDR3: CAWSERTGRIRNEQYF. The CDR3 DNA follows: TGTGCCTGGAGTGAACGGACAGGGAGAATCAGGAACGAGCAGTACTTC.

This clone was detected ten times or more. The chain employs TRBV7-9 and TRBJ1-2; D possibly corresponds to TRBD1 (5 bases). This CDR3 spans 14 amino acids. Trimming left V 7 bases short and J 4 bases short, with 16 bases between. Germline CDR1 reads SEHNR; CDR2 reads FQNEAQ (reference sequence). CDR3: CASTLVGETYGYTF. The CDR3, as DNA: TGTGCCAGCACACTGGTAGGGGAGACCTATGGCTACACCTTC.

This clone was counted a few times. CDR3 in amino acids: CASRRTSLGEAFF. CDR3 nucleotides: TGTGCCAGTAGAAGGACGAGTCTAGGGGAAGCTTTCTTT. The V gene is TRBV19, the J gene TRBJ1-1; D not certain. Germline CDR1 and CDR2: LNHDA and SQIVND (reference sequence). This CDR3 region has 13 residues. Trimming removed 6 bases from V and 8 bases from J, with 16 bases in between.

This sequence joins TRBV6-5 and TRBJ2-1; no clear D. Germline loops: CDR1 MNHEY, CDR2 SVGAGI. Between the trimmed V and J ends, which lost 0 bases and 7 bases, there was a span of 16 bases. The CDR3 contains 16 residues. The CDR3 DNA sequence: TGTGCCAGCAGTTACTCGAGACGGGCGTTGGGGAATGAGCAGTTCTTC. This encodes CASSYSRRALGNEQFF.

This clone was observed a few times. The chain uses TRBV6-1 and TRBJ2-7, with 7 nucleotides matching TRBD1. V lost 6 bases and J lost 0; bases outside the gene matches: 8. This CDR3 is 15 amino acids long. Germline V lookup: CDR1 MNHNS, CDR2 SASEGT. CDR3 nucleotide sequence: TGTGCCAGCAGCTATGGACAGGTTAACTCCTACGAGCAGTACTTC. This translates into CASSYGQVNSYEQYF.

This chain links TRBV7-9 with TRBJ1-2; no clear D. The CDR3 totals 12 residues. The V gene lost 5 bases and the J gene lost 6 bases, with 10 bases spanning the gap. CDR1 SEHNR and CDR2 FQNEAQ come from the germline V gene (reference sequence). The CDR3 DNA follows: TGTGCCAGCAGCCCCGCAATACATGGCTACACCTTC. As protein: CASSPAIHGYTF.

The chain carries TRBV7-9 and TRBJ1-2; TRBD1 aligns across 7 bases. V trimming: 2 bases; J trimming: 4 bases; junction bases outside the gene matches: 10. The CDR3 contains 16 residues. Germline CDR1 SEHNR, CDR2 FQNEAQ (reference sequence). The CDR3 sequence is CASSLTVRTGVYGYTF. For the CDR3, the DNA is TGTGCCAGCAGCTTAACCGTCAGGACAGGAGTCTATGGCTACACCTTC.

This clone has a handful of counts. J is TRBJ2-7 and V is TRBV10-3, with D possibly being TRBD1 (8 bases). The V gene's germline CDR1 is ENHRY and CDR2 SYGVKD. The CDR3 runs 15 residues. Deletions cut 4 bases from V and 4 bases from J, with 17 bases between. The DNA of the CDR3 is TGTGCCATCAGTGGCAGAATACAGGGGGGGTACGAGCAGTACTTC. Translation: CAISGRIQGGYEQYF.

The gene calls are TRBV29-1 and TRBJ1-1; D is possibly TRBD1 (6 bases). The CDR3 length is 13 residues. V was cut by 4 bases and J by 0 bases, with 9 bases left in between. Germline V CDR1 and CDR2: SQVTM, ANQGSEA. This chain's CDR3 is CSVGKGVNTEAFF. Written as DNA, the CDR3 is TGCAGCGTTGGGAAGGGGGTGAACACTGAAGCTTTCTTT. The full variable domain, its missing parts supplied by reference TRBV29-1 and TRBJ1-1, is SAVISQKPSRDICQRGTSLTIQCQVDSQVTMMFWYRQQPGQSLTLIATANQGSEATYESGFVIDKFPISRPNLTFSTLTVSNMSPEDSSIYLCSVGKGVNTEAFFGQGTRLTVV.

The chain is built from TRBV29-1 and TRBJ2-7; D remains unclear. The germline gives CDR1 SQVTM, CDR2 ANQGSEA. V shed 6 bases and J shed 6 bases, with 18 bases lying between them. This CDR3 is built from 13 residues. The CDR3 DNA follows: TGCAGCGTAGTGGGCCGTCGTGCTGGCGAGCAGTACTTC. Translating it yields CSVVGRRAGEQYF.

This clone was picked up one time. The chain is built from TRBV2 and TRBJ1-3; tentatively, D is TRBD1 (5 bases). V was shortened by 6 bases and J by 3 bases, with 18 bases between the two germline ends. CDR1 and CDR2 from the germline V gene are SNHLY and FYNNEI. This CDR3 has 16 amino acids. The CDR3 nucleotides are TGTGCCAGCAGGGCCCAGCAGGGTGTTAATGGAAACACCATATATTTT. Amino acid sequence: CASRAQQGVNGNTIYF.

As regards this clone: Other DNA sequences within the sample encode an identical CDR3. The chain links TRBV11-2 to TRBJ2-3; D gene ambiguous. Trimming stripped 1 base from V and 8 bases from J, with 4 bases between. Germline assignment: CDR1 SGHAT and CDR2 FQNNGV. The CDR3 has 11 amino acids. The chain's CDR3 is CASSLGGTQYF. The CDR3 DNA reads as TGTGCCAGCAGCTTAGGTGGTACGCAGTATTTT.

The chain joins TRBV30 to TRBJ1-2; D might be TRBD1 (5 bases). The CDR3 covers 14 residues. V was cut by 6 bases and J by 2 bases, with 16 bases left in between. Germline CDR1 is GTSNPN and CDR2 is SVGIG (reference sequence). In DNA form, the CDR3 reads TGTGCCTGCCGAACCCAGGGAGACAACTATGGCTACACCTTC. Translated: CACRTQGDNYGYTF.

The chain is built from TRBV4-1 and TRBJ1-5; no firm D call. The V and J ends lost 1 base and 2 bases respectively, with 9 bases between them. The CDR3 has 15 residues. Germline CDR1 reads MGHRA; CDR2 reads YSYEKL. The CDR3, as DNA: TGCGCCAGCAGCCAAGTCCCGGGAGGCAATCAGCCCCAGCATTTT. This sequence encodes CASSQVPGGNQPQHF.

The J gene is TRBJ1-2, the V gene TRBV5-1; D is undetermined. Germline V gene lookup returns CDR1 SGHRS and CDR2 YFSETQ. This CDR3 spans 14 amino acids. Trimming cost V 3 bases and J 8 bases, with 17 bases left between them. The CDR3 loop reads CASSSTDGFRGYTF. The CDR3 nucleotides are TGCGCCAGCAGCTCAACCGACGGGTTTAGGGGCTACACCTTC.

The CDR3 region has the DNA TGTGCCAGCAGCCACTACCGGGACAGGGTCTATGGCTACACCTTC. Amino acid sequence: CASSHYRDRVYGYTF. The V and J genes are TRBV7-2 and TRBJ1-2; 9 bases align to TRBD1. The germline V gene has CDR1 SGHTA and CDR2 FQGNSA. This CDR3 is 15 amino acids long. Losses at the gene ends were 5 bases for V and 4 bases for J; bases not matched to a gene: 8.

This sequence joins TRBV5-6 and TRBJ2-3; possibly TRBD2 for D (6 bases). CDR1 is SGHDT and CDR2 is YYEEEE in the germline V gene. CDR3 size: 15 residues. V lost 3 bases to trimming and J lost 6 bases, with 17 bases between them. In DNA form, the CDR3 reads TGTGCCAGCAGCTACCGACTAGGAGGACTTGATACGCAGTATTTT. It is translated as CASSYRLGGLDTQYF.

This chain joins TRBV6-5 and TRBJ1-2; TRBD1 matches 9 bases. Germline V CDR1 and CDR2: MNHEY, SVGAGI. After removal of 6 bases from V and 8 bases from J, the junction contained 7 bases not matched to a gene. There are 13 residues in the CDR3. CDR3 nucleotides: TGTGCCAGCAGCCTACAGGGGGCCCGGGGCTACACCTTC. Its protein product is CASSLQGARGYTF.

The table lists this clone with a few counts. The chain recombines TRBV4-2 with TRBJ2-4; 7 bases align to TRBD2. V gave up 0 bases and J gave up 9 bases; unmatched junction bases: 11. The CDR3 has 16 amino acids. Germline loops: CDR1 LGHNA, CDR2 YNFKEQ. CDR3 bases: TGTGCCAGCAGCCAAGATAGTTCGGGGGGTTCGAGCATTCAGTACTTC. Translating it yields CASSQDSSGGSSIQYF.

This chain uses TRBV14 with TRBJ2-1; 13 positions agree with TRBD2. Germline V CDR1 and CDR2: SGHDN, FVKESK. CDR3 size: 19 residues. J lost 0 bases, V lost 1 base, and 6 bases had no gene match. CDR3 sequence reads: CASSQGLAGGRSSYNEQFF. The CDR3 DNA is TGTGCCAGCAGCCAAGGACTAGCGGGAGGCCGGAGCTCCTACAATGAGCAGTTCTTC.

The rearrangement joins TRBV6-5 to TRBJ1-1; 7 bases map to TRBD1. Trimming removed 2 bases from V and 4 bases from J; junction bases left unmatched: 1. The CDR3 is made up of 13 amino acids. The germline CDR1 and CDR2 sequences are MNHEY and SVGAGI. The CDR3: CASSYTGATEAFF. The DNA of the CDR3 is TGTGCCAGCAGTTACACAGGGGCCACTGAAGCTTTCTTT.